This paragraph covers one T cell receptor (beta chain) sequence. Which antigen it targets is not known. The record has no base qualities; no much larger clone is one base away. Between the V and J ends, shortened by 0 bases and 4 bases respectively, the junction contains 15 bases. Taken from the germline V gene, the CDR1 and CDR2 loops are SGHRS and YFSETQ. The CDR3 measures 16 amino acids from cysteine to phenylalanine. CDR3 DNA is the only sequence kept; it has 48 bases, read in frame from the first base. This sample is part of a study of post-analysis software for immune sequencing data (dated by TCRdb to the mid-2010s). With regard to the full study: Relapsing-remitting, secondary progressive and progressive-relapsing multiple sclerosis were recorded as disease courses, and subtype annotation was lacking for some patients. The multiple sclerosis patient repertoires were compared with 11 previously published healthy control repertoires from donors aged about 6 to 26 years. A subset of samples was prepared in parallel using single-end sample barcoding, then pooled and co-amplified after Illumina adapter ligation. Broader findings and caveats from the paper: Significantly higher frequencies in patients than in controls were found for a handful of TRBV segments, including TRBV5-6, TRBV5-1 and TRBV20-1. When samples were clustered directly using the F measure, samples prepared in the same batch co-clustered strongly, which prompted a batch-effect correction. Normalized Chao1 diversity was significantly lower in multiple sclerosis patients than controls, suggesting substantial peripheral T-cell clonal expansion. The multiple sclerosis patient group was slightly younger than the control group.

Libraries came from PCR. This sample was sequenced with an Illumina HiSeq 2500. To reduce PCR and sequencing biases, unique molecular identifiers were incorporated into the TCR beta cDNA libraries. Some 500,000 cDNA molecules were obtained for every 1 to 10 million input T cells, so each molecule roughly corresponded to one T cell. Patient libraries were prepared and sequenced with the same protocol used for the earlier healthy control dataset. Samples belonging to the same batch were prepared together, multiplexed and sequenced on a shared HiSeq lane. On the authors' methods: Raw barcoded reads were processed with MIGEC, and single-read molecular identifier groups were discarded before consensus assembly and CDR3 extraction. VDJtools was used for post-analysis of the clonotype tables, and diversity was normalized by down-sampling every dataset to the size of the smallest sample. In repertoire overlap clustering, CDR3 amino acid sequences, but not nucleotide sequences, were matched to correct batch-related cross-sample contamination. TCRdb handled the public reads itself, with Q25 trimming in fastp and clone calling in MiXCR, and kept productive beta chains. Rows are combined by CDR3 protein, so each entry shows the most common genes and DNA. TCRdb, rather than the study authors, made the V and J calls. The sample table holds 450,000 to 700,000 distinct CDR3 sequences, of which 44% were seen once. 1.5% to 2% of the sample lies in the top ten.

To demonstrate the VDJtools post-analysis software, the study profiled TCR beta repertoires from the peripheral blood of about 13 young patients with multiple sclerosis. The multiple sclerosis patients were children and adolescents between roughly 6 and 17 years of age. This clonotype was obtained from a girl between 10 and 17 years old with multiple sclerosis. Sequenced material: blood. The chain is made from TRBV5-1 and TRBJ2-3, and possibly TRBD1, on 6 matching bases. The CDR3 in this case is CASSLEGADSPDTQYF. The bases are TGCGCCAGCAGCTTGGAGGGTGCGGACAGCCCAGATACGCAGTATTTT.